The clone carrying this TCR beta chain was picked up many times. Assembly of TCR beta libraries relied on iRepertoire HTBI primers together with Arm-PCR of CDR3 regions. TCRdb reprocessed the multiplex PCR reads with MiXCR, giving one entry per CDR3 protein. Of roughly 400,000 distinct CDR3 sequences listed, more than 20% were seen once; the top ten hold roughly 20%. These data belong to a study of regulatory T cells in long-lasting Graves disease. The time point: persistent/refractory GD, antithyroid drugs over 5 years with positive TRAb. With RNA extracted from PBMCs as input, the TCR library was made. The CDR3 totals 13 residues. Trimming stripped 4 bases from V and 4 bases from J, with 10 bases between. The germline V gene encodes CDR1 MNHEY and CDR2 SMNVEV (reference sequence).

V usage is TRBV27 and J usage is TRBJ1-2; D gene uncertain. The sample in question was peripheral blood mononuclear cells (PBMCs), obtained when the disease was refractory, from a patient treated with antithyroid drugs. This receptor was taken from a female donor with Graves disease. CDR3 in DNA: TGTGCCAGCAGTTACGACGGAATCTATGGCTACACCTTC. Its protein is CASSYDGIYGYTF.